These T cell receptor beta chains were read from a single sample in a study of T cell responses to AZD1222 COVID-19 vaccine. Profiling relied on immunoSEQ multiplex PCR, and the TCRdb table lists in-frame clones only, not all of them. The sample carries 100,000 to 150,000 clones, 85% to 90% recorded once. Sample: peripheral blood, taken on day 0 of AZD1222 vaccination. The receptor set was obtained from an adult in good health. The conserved cysteine and the conserved F or W are not part of the CDR3 here. Fields, in order: J gene, D gene, V gene, CDR3 protein. A D gene is named only where the DNA matches it firmly.

>TRBJ2-3|TRBD2|TRBV7-6
ASSLGAGGTPETQY
>TRBJ1-5|NA|TRBV12-5
ASAQGRYSNQPQH
>TRBJ1-5|NA|TRBV6-1
ASSDHIQGPQPQH
>TRBJ2-1|NA|TRBV5-1
ASSTQQGSEQF
>TRBJ2-3|TRBD2|TRBV18
ASSPAGVSTDTQY
>TRBJ2-1|NA|TRBV5-1
ASSLGTSSEQF
>TRBJ2-7|TRBD2|TRBV18
ASSPRTSGGTYEQY
>TRBJ2-3|NA|TRBV7-7
ASSSTSSTNTQY
>TRBJ1-1|TRBD1|TRBV7-6
ASSLGQGDTEAF
>TRBJ1-6|TRBD1|TRBV5-1
ASSLTPTGTDDSSPLH
>TRBJ1-2|TRBD1|TRBV6-4
ASSDSGQGGISGGYT
>TRBJ1-5|NA|TRBV6-4
ASYQTGGRNQPQH
>TRBJ1-2|TRBD1|TRBV7-8
ASSSQDRVRGYT